The 9 T cell receptor beta chains reported below all come from one sample, sequenced in a study of shared clonotypes between healthy human individuals. The data were produced by immunoSEQ multiplex PCR, yet TCRdb's version contains in-frame clones alone and is incomplete. The data hold roughly 2.5 million clones, with approximately 94% observed a single time. The sample comprised naive CD4+ T cells sorted from blood. Subset given: CD45RA+ positively selected. These receptor sequences come from a man in his late teens or twenties in good health.

The genes are TRBV5-4 and TRBJ2-1; the match to TRBD2 covers 15 bases. CDR1 is SGHNT, CDR2 YYREEE, per germline (reference sequence). V trimming: 4 bases; J trimming: 4 bases; junction bases outside the gene matches: 6. The CDR3 spans 17 residues. The CDR3 here is CASSPGLAGGRYNEQFF. In DNA form, the CDR3 reads TGTGCCAGCAGCCCCGGACTAGCGGGGGGGCGGTACAATGAGCAGTTCTTC.

V gene TRBV18 combines with J gene TRBJ2-7, with D perhaps TRBD2 (7 bases). V gave up 5 bases and J gave up 4 bases, with 12 bases separating them. The CDR3 runs 13 residues. Germline V gene data show CDR1 as KGHSH and CDR2 as LQKENI. The CDR3 sequence: CASSAGARYEQYF. The CDR3 DNA follows: TGTGCCAGCTCAGCGGGGGCGCGGTACGAGCAGTACTTC.

The chain couples TRBV7-9 to TRBJ1-6; D possibly corresponds to TRBD1 (6 bases). The CDR3 is made up of 18 amino acids. Trimming removed 6 bases at V and 7 bases at J, with 25 bases between. Germline V gene data show CDR1 as SEHNR and CDR2 as FQNEAQ (reference sequence). DNA of the CDR3: TGTGCCAGCAGTCTTTCCCTAATGCCACAGGGATTCAATTCACCCCTCCACTTT. The encoded protein is CASSLSLMPQGFNSPLHF.

The V call is TRBV11-2, the J call TRBJ2-7; 12 positions match TRBD1. V gave up 2 bases and J gave up 6 bases; unmatched junction bases: 5. The CDR3 loop spans 15 amino acids. Germline CDR1 SGHAT, CDR2 FQNNGV. The CDR3 here is CASSLSGQGAREQYF. In DNA form, the CDR3 reads TGTGCCAGCAGCTTATCGGGACAGGGGGCGCGCGAGCAGTACTTC. Full variable domain (rest looked up from reference TRBV11-2 and TRBJ2-7): EAGVAQSPRYKIIEKRQSVAFWCNPISGHATLYWYQQILGQGPKLLIQFQNNGVVDDSQLPKDRFSAERLKGVDSTLKIQPAKLEDSAVYLCASSLSGQGAREQYFGPGTRLTVT.

V gene TRBV5-6 combines with J gene TRBJ2-1; D is undetermined. This CDR3 contains 13 residues. The V end was cut by 4 bases, the J end by 7 bases, with 12 bases between. Germline V gene data show CDR1 as SGHDT and CDR2 as YYEEEE. The CDR3: CASSQRTGNEQFF. The CDR3 DNA is TGTGCCAGCAGCCAAAGGACCGGGAATGAGCAGTTCTTC.

The V gene is TRBV29-1, the J gene TRBJ2-5, with D hard to call. V was pared by 7 bases and J by 4 bases, with 10 bases between. Germline values: CDR1 SQVTM, CDR2 ANQGSEA. The length of the CDR3 is 11 residues. The CDR3 reads CSGGTSETQYF. CDR3 in DNA: TGCAGCGGGGGAACTTCAGAGACCCAGTACTTC.

The gene calls are TRBV2 and TRBJ2-1, with TRBD1 matching 11 bases. The V gene end was trimmed by 8 bases and the J gene end by 8 bases; junction bases not matched to a gene: 8. This CDR3 is built from 14 residues. Germline-derived CDR1 and CDR2 are SNHLY and FYNNEI. The CDR3 is CASQPGQGDDEQFF. The CDR3 DNA reads as TGTGCCAGCCAACCGGGACAGGGGGATGATGAGCAGTTCTTC.

The rearrangement joins TRBV4-3 to TRBJ2-7; 7 bases are shared with TRBD1. With 0 bases clipped from V and 2 bases from J, the junction kept 1 base outside the gene matches. CDR3 length equals 14 residues. The germline V gene encodes CDR1 LGHNA and CDR2 YSLEER. CDR3 sequence (DNA): TGCGCCAGCAGCCAAGATGGGACAGCCTACGAGCAGTACTTC. Its protein is CASSQDGTAYEQYF.

The rearrangement uses TRBV19 and TRBJ1-1; 7 bases align to TRBD1. Losses at the gene ends were 7 bases for V and 0 bases for J; bases not matched to a gene: 8. The CDR3 has 15 residues. Germline loops: CDR1 LNHDA, CDR2 SQIVND (reference sequence). In DNA, the CDR3 is TGTGCCAGTACATGGGGACAGCTTATGAACACTGAAGCTTTCTTT. Amino acid sequence: CASTWGQLMNTEAFF.